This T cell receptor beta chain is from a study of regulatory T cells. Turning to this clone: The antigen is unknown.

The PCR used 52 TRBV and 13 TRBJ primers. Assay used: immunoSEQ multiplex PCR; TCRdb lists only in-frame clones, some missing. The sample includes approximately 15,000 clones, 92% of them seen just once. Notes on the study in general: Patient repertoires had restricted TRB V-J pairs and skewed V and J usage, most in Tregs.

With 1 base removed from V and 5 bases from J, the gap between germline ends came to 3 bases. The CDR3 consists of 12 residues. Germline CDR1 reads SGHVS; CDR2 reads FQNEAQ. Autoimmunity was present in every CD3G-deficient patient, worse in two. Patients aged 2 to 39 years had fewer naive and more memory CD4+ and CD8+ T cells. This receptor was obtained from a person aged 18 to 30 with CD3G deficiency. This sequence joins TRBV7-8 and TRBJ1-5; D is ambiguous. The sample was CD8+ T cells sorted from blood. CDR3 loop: CASSLGDQPQHF. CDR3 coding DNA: TGTGCCAGCAGCTTAGGCGATCAGCCCCAGCATTTT.